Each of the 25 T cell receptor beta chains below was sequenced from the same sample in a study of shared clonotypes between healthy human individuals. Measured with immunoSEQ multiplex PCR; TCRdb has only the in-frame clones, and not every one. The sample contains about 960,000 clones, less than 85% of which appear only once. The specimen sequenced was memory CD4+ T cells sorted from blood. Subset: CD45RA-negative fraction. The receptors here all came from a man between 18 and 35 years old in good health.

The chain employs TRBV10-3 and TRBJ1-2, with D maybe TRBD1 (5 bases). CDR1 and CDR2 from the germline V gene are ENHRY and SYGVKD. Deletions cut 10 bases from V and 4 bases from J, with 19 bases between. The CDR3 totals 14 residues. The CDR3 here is CATNPGGRAYGYTF. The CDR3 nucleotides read TGTGCCACCAACCCCGGAGGCAGGGCCTATGGCTACACCTTC.

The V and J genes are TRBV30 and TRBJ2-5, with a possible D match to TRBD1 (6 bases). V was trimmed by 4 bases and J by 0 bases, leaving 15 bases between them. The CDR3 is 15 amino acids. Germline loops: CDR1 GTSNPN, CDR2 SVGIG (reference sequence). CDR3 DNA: TGTGCCTGGACAATGGGACAAGTAAACCAAGAGACCCAGTACTTC. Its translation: CAWTMGQVNQETQYF. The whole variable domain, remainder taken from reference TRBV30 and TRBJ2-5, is SQTIHQWPATLVQPVGSPLSLECTVEGTSNPNLYWYRQAAGRGLQLLFYSVGIGQISSEVPQNLSASRPQDRQFILSSKKLLLSDSGFYLCAWTMGQVNQETQYFGPGTRLLVL.

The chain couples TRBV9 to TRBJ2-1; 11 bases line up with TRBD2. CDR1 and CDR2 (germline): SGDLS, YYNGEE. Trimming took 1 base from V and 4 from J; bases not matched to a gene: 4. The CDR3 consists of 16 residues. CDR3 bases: TGTGCCAGCAGCGTAATGGCTAGCGGGGGGTACAATGAGCAGTTCTTC. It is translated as CASSVMASGGYNEQFF.

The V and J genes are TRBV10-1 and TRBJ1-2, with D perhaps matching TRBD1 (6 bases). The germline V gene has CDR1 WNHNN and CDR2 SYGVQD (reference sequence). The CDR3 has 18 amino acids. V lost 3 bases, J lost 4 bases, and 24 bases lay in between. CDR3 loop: CASSDRDNLRPITYGYTF. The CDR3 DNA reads TGCGCCAGCAGTGACCGGGACAATCTACGACCAATTACCTATGGCTACACCTTC.

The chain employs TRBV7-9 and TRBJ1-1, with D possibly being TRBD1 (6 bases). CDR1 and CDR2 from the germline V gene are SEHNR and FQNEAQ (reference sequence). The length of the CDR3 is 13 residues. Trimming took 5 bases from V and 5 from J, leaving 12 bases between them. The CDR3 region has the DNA TGTGCCAGCAGCCTCAGGGGAAGGACTGAAGCTTTCTTT. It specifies CASSLRGRTEAFF. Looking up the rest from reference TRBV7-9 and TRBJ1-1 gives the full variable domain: DTGVSQNPRHKITKRGQNVTFRCDPISEHNRLYWYRQTLGQGPEFLTYFQNEAQLEKSRLLSDRFSAERPKGSFSTLEIQRTEQGDSAMYLCASSLRGRTEAFFGQGTRLTVV.

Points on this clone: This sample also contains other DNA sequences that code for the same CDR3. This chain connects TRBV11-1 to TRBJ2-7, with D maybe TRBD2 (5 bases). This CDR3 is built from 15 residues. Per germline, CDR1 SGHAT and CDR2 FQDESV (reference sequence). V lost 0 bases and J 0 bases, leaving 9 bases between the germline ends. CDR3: CASSLAPGSSYEQYF. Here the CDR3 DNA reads TGTGCCAGCAGCTTAGCCCCGGGGAGCTCCTACGAGCAGTACTTC.

The CDR3: CASSPDRGEKLFF. DNA for the CDR3: TGTGCCAGCTCACCTGACAGGGGTGAAAAACTGTTTTTT. V and J are TRBV18 and TRBJ1-4, with 8 bases matching TRBD1. Germline CDR1 KGHSH, CDR2 LQKENI. Trimming removed 3 bases from V and 7 bases from J; junction bases left unmatched: 1. The CDR3 is 13 amino acids. The variable domain in full, with the rest retrieved from reference TRBV18 and TRBJ1-4, is NAGVMQNPRHLVRRRGQEARLRCSPMKGHSHVYWYRQLPEEGLKFMVYLQKENIIDESGMPKERFSAEFPKEGPSILRIQQVVRGDSAAYFCASSPDRGEKLFFGSGTQLSVL.

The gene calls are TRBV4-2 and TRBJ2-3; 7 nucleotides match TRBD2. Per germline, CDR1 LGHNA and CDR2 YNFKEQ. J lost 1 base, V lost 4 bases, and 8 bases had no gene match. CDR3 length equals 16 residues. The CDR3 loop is CASSRLGGQGTDTQYF. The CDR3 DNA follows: TGTGCCAGCAGCCGACTGGGAGGGCAGGGCACAGATACGCAGTATTTT.

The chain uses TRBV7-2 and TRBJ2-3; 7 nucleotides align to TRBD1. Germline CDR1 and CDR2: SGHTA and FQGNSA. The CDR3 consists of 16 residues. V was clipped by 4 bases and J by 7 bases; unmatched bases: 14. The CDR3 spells CASSSSPGTVLNTQYF. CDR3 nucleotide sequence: TGTGCCAGCAGCTCCTCCCCCGGGACAGTCCTAAATACGCAGTATTTT.

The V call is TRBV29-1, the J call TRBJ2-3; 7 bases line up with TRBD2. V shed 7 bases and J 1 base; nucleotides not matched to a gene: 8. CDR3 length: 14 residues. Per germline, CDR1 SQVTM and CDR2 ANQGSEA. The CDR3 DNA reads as TGCAGCGCCACCGGGGGAGGGGGCACAGATACGCAGTATTTT. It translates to CSATGGGGTDTQYF.

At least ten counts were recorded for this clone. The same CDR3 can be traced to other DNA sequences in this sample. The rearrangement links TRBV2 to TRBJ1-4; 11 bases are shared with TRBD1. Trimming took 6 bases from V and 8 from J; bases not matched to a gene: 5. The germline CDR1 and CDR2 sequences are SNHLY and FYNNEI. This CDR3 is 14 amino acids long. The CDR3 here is CASRTGTGGEKLFF. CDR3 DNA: TGTGCCAGCAGAACCGGGACAGGGGGAGAAAAACTGTTTTTT.

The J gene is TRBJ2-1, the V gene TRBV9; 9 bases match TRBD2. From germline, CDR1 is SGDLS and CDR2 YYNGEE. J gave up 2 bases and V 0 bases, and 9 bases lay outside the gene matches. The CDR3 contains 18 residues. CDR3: CASSVGLAGLVTYNEQFF. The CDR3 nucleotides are TGTGCCAGCAGCGTAGGGCTAGCGGGACTCGTAACCTACAATGAGCAGTTCTTC.

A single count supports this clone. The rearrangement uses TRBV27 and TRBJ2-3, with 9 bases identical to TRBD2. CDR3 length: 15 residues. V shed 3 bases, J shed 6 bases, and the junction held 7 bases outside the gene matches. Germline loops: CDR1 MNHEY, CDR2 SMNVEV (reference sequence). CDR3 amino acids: CASSFGAGGFDTQYF. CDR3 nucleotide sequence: TGTGCCAGCAGTTTCGGGGCGGGAGGGTTTGATACGCAGTATTTT.

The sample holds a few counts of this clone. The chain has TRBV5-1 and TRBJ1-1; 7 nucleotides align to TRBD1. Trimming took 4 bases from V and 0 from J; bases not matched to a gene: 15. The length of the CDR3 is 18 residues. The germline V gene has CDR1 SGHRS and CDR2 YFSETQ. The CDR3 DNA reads TGCGCCAGCAGCCTTGCGGCGGGACAGTGGGGCATGAACACTGAAGCTTTCTTT. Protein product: CASSLAAGQWGMNTEAFF. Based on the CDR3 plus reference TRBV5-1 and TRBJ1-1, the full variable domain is KAGVTQTPRYLIKTRGQQVTLSCSPISGHRSVSWYQQTPGQGLQFLFEYFSETQRNKGNFPGRFSGRQFSNSRSEMNVSTLELGDSALYLCASSLAAGQWGMNTEAFFGQGTRLTVV.

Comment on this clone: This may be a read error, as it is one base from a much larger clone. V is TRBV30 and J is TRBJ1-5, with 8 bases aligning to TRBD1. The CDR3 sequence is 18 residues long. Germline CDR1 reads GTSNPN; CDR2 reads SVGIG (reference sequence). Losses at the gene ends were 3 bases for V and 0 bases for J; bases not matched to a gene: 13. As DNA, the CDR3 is TGTGCCTGGAGAGCCGGGGCAGGGGGCTTTTATAGCAATCAGCCCCAGCATTTT. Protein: CAWRAGAGGFYSNQPQHF.

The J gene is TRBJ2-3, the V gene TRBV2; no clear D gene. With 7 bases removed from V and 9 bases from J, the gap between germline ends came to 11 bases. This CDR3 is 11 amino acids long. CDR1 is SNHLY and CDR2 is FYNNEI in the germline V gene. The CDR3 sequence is CASIVGGTQYF. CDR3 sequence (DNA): TGTGCCAGCATCGTTGGTGGAACGCAGTATTTT.

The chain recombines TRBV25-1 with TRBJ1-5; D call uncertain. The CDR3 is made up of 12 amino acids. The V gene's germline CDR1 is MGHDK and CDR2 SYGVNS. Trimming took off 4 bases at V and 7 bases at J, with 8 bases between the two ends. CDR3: CASSAGGQPQHF. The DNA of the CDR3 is TGTGCCAGCAGTGCCGGTGGGCAGCCCCAGCATTTT.

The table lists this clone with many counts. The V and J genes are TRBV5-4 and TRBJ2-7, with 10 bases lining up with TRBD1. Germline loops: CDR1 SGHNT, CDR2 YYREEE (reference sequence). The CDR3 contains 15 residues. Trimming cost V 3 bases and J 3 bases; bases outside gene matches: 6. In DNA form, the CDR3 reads TGTGCCAGCAGCTCTGGACAGGGGGGTATCTACGAGCAGTACTTC. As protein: CASSSGQGGIYEQYF.

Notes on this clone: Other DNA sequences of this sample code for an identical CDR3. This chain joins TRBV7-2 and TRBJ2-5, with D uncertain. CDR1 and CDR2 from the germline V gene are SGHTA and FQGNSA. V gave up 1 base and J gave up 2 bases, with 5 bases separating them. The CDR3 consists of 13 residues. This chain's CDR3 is CASSLGSQETQYF. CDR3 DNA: TGTGCCAGCAGCTTAGGCTCGCAAGAGACCCAGTACTTC.

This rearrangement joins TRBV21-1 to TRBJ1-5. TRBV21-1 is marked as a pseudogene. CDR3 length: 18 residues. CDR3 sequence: CASSKCTLAHSYNQPQHF. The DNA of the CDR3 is TGTGCCAGCAGCAAATGTACTTTGGCCCATTCATACAATCAGCCCCAGCATTTT.

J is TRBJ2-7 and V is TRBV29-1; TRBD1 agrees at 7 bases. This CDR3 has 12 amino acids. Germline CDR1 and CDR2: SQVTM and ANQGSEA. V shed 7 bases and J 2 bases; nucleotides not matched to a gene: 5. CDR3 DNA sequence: TGCAGCGGCGGACAGGCCCCCTACGAGCAGTACTTC. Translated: CSGGQAPYEQYF.

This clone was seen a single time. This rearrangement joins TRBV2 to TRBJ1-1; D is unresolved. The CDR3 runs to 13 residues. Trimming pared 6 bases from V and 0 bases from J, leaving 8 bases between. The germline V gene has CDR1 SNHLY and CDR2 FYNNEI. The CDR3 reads CASSNLMNTEAFF. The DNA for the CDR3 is TGTGCCAGCAGCAACCTCATGAACACTGAAGCTTTCTTT.

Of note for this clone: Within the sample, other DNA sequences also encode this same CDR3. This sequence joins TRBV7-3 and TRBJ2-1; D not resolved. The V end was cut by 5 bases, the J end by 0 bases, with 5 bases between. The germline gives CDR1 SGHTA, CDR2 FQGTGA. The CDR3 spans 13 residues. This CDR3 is CASSPGSYNEQFF. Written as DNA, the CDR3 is TGTGCCAGCAGCCCTGGCTCCTACAATGAGCAGTTCTTC. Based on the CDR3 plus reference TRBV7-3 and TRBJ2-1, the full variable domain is GAGVSQTPSNKVTEKGKYVELRCDPISGHTALYWYRQSLGQGPEFLIYFQGTGAADDSGLPNDRFFAVRPEGSVSTLKIQRTERGDSAVYLCASSPGSYNEQFFGPGTRLTVL.

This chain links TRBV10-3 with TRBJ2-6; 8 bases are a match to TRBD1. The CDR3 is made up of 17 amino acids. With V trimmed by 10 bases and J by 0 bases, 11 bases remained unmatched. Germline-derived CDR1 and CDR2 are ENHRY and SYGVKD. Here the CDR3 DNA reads TGTGCCACGAACCCCGGACAGGGTTACTCTGGGGCCAACGTCCTGACTTTC. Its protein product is CATNPGQGYSGANVLTF.

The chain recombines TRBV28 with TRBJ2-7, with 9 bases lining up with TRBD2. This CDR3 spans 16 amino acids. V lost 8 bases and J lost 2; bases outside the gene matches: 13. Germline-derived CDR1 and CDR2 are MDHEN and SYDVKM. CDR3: CASYQKGQRGAYEQYF. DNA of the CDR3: TGTGCCAGCTATCAAAAGGGGCAGCGGGGGGCCTACGAGCAGTACTTC.